This T cell receptor (beta chain) was sequenced for a study of OX40 agonist ivuxolimab in advanced cancers. Study background: Dose-escalation patients suffered from hepatocellular carcinoma, melanoma, renal cell or head and neck cancer. Prior anti-PD-1, anti-PD-L1 or anti-CTLA-4 therapy did not bar entry, and 30% to 40% had some.

The CDR3 is 18 residues long, counting both termini. The data were produced by immunoSEQ multiplex PCR, yet TCRdb's version contains in-frame clones alone and is incomplete. The table records 6,500 to 8,000 clones, 94% of them present only once. A note on this clone: It is unclear where the CDR3 begins or ends on the DNA, so no DNA is shown, and the CDR3 is as TCRdb lists it.

The origin of this receptor is an adult with an advanced solid tumor such as melanoma, head and neck, liver or kidney cancer. The source was CD4+ or CD8+ T cells sorted from blood, collected in a trial of the OX40 agonist ivuxolimab. The rearrangement uses TRBV21-1 and TRBJ2-7; TRBD1, the table's D call, lacks a check against the DNA. TRBV21-1 is a known pseudogene. CDR3 loop: CASSKPGFFGTGTYEQYF.